This entry lists 22 T cell receptor beta chains sequenced from one sample in a study of cytomegalovirus exposure and HLA in healthy donors. 13 Jbeta primers and 60 Vbeta primers were used for the PCR. Method: immunoSEQ multiplex PCR; TCRdb's copy keeps in-frame clones and lacks some. This table holds some 94,000 clones, roughly 70% found once. The sample taken for sequencing was PBMCs. These receptors were obtained from a man aged 45-65 years in good health and CMV-seronegative.

This clone was counted a single time. The chain uses TRBV6-1 and TRBJ2-7, with D maybe TRBD2 (6 bases). This CDR3 has 14 residues. Between the trimmed V and J ends, which lost 6 bases and 1 base, there was a span of 13 bases. CDR1 is MNHNS and CDR2 is SASEGT in the germline V gene. In nucleotides, the CDR3 is TGTGCCAGCAGCCGGAGTGGACTATCCTACGAGCAGTACGTC. Protein: CASSRSGLSYEQYV.

The chain carries TRBV2 and TRBJ1-4; 9 nucleotides line up with TRBD1. The CDR3 extends over 14 amino acids. With V trimmed by 4 bases and J by 7 bases, 4 bases remained unmatched. The V gene's germline CDR1 is SNHLY and CDR2 FYNNEI. The chain's CDR3 is CASSGDREGEKLFF. Here the CDR3 DNA reads TGTGCCAGCAGTGGGGACAGGGAGGGTGAAAAACTGTTTTTT.

V and J are TRBV29-1 and TRBJ2-1; D gene ambiguous. The CDR3 runs to 13 residues. Trimming cost V 7 bases and J 9 bases, with 19 bases left between them. The germline gives CDR1 SQVTM, CDR2 ANQGSEA. This CDR3 reads CSANSDMLGEQFF. The CDR3 region has the DNA TGCAGCGCCAATTCCGACATGCTGGGTGAGCAGTTCTTC.

The gene calls are TRBV14 and TRBJ2-7; a weak D match, TRBD1 (5 bases). The V end was cut by 2 bases, the J end by 7 bases, with 12 bases between. The CDR3 covers 13 residues. CDR1 is SGHDN and CDR2 is FVKESK in the germline V gene. The DNA for the CDR3 is TGTGCCAGCAGCCAAAGGACACACCGGGAGCAGTACTTC. Translating it yields CASSQRTHREQYF.

The chain joins TRBV19 to TRBJ2-1, with D perhaps TRBD2 (6 bases). Germline loops: CDR1 LNHDA, CDR2 SQIVND (reference sequence). This CDR3 has 13 residues. V lost 4 bases to trimming and J lost 6 bases, with 10 bases between them. The CDR3 DNA sequence: TGTGCCAGTAGTAGAGGACTAATCAATGAGCAGTTCTTC. Protein product: CASSRGLINEQFF.

The chain is built from TRBV2 and TRBJ2-3, with TRBD2 matching over 10 bases. CDR1 and CDR2 from the germline V gene are SNHLY and FYNNEI. The V segment lost 6 bases and the J segment 0 bases; nucleotides outside the gene matches: 6. The CDR3 is 16 residues long. The CDR3 region is CASRLTAGGSTDTQYF. CDR3 DNA: TGTGCCAGCAGACTAACAGCGGGGGGGAGCACAGATACGCAGTATTTT.

The rearrangement joins TRBV5-4 to TRBJ1-2, with D perhaps TRBD1 (6 bases). V was clipped by 2 bases and J by 4 bases, with 9 bases between them. Germline CDR1 reads SGHNT; CDR2 reads YYREEE (reference sequence). CDR3 length: 13 amino acids. The CDR3 DNA reads as TGTGCCAGCAGCTTCGCCAGGGGCTATGGCTACACCTTC. Its protein product is CASSFARGYGYTF.

The chain has TRBV19 and TRBJ1-4, with 11 bases fitting TRBD1. This CDR3 comprises 17 residues. Germline CDR1 is LNHDA and CDR2 is SQIVND (reference sequence). The V gene end was trimmed by 6 bases and the J gene end by 7 bases; junction bases not matched to a gene: 13. The CDR3 loop is CASRPSGTGGVIEKLFF. Here the CDR3 DNA reads TGTGCCAGTAGACCGTCCGGGACAGGGGGAGTAATTGAAAAACTGTTTTTT.

This clone was picked up a small number of times. The chain combines TRBV5-1 with TRBJ1-1; TRBD1 is a possible D gene (5 bases). With 4 bases removed from V and 4 bases from J, the gap between germline ends came to 11 bases. Germline V gene data show CDR1 as SGHRS and CDR2 as YFSETQ. CDR3 length: 13 amino acids. The chain's CDR3 is CASSEQDGTEAFF. In nucleotides, the CDR3 is TGCGCCAGCAGCGAACAGGATGGCACTGAAGCTTTCTTT.

The genes are TRBV7-2 and TRBJ1-5; D ambiguous. The CDR3 is 16 residues long. Deletions cut 5 bases from V and 4 bases from J, with 18 bases between. Germline V gene lookup returns CDR1 SGHTA and CDR2 FQGNSA. The CDR3 DNA reads TGTGCCAGCAGCCCCTCGGCAGGCGAGATTAATCAGCCCCAGCATTTT. It is translated as CASSPSAGEINQPQHF. The full variable domain, its missing parts supplied by reference TRBV7-2 and TRBJ1-5, is GAGVSQSPSNKVTEKGKDVELRCDPISGHTALYWYRQSLGQGLEFLIYFQGNSAPDKSGLPSDRFSAERTGGSVSTLTIQRTQQEDSAVYLCASSPSAGEINQPQHFGDGTRLSIL.

This chain links TRBV2 with TRBJ2-7; no definite D call. Per germline, CDR1 SNHLY and CDR2 FYNNEI. This CDR3 is 13 amino acids long. Trimming took 5 bases from V and 0 from J, leaving 8 bases between them. The CDR3 here is CASSFSVSYEQYV. The CDR3 nucleotides are TGTGCCAGCAGTTTCAGCGTCTCCTACGAGCAGTACGTC.

V gene TRBV29-1 combines with J gene TRBJ2-1, with D possibly matching TRBD2 (6 bases). The germline V gene encodes CDR1 SQVTM and CDR2 ANQGSEA. The CDR3 is 13 amino acids. Between the trimmed V and J ends, which lost 4 bases and 3 bases, there was a span of 10 bases. The CDR3 sequence is CSVVGRGYNEQFF. CDR3 nucleotide sequence: TGCAGCGTTGTTGGGCGGGGCTACAATGAGCAGTTCTTC.

The chain combines TRBV5-1 with TRBJ2-1; TRBD2 matches at 15 bases. Germline values: CDR1 SGHRS, CDR2 YFSETQ. Germline trimming cut 1 base from V and 4 bases from J; bases unmatched to any gene: 3. The CDR3 has 17 amino acids. The CDR3 sequence is CASSLKGLAGGYNEQFF. Written as DNA, the CDR3 is TGCGCCAGCAGCTTGAAGGGACTAGCGGGAGGATACAATGAGCAGTTCTTC.

This chain links TRBV2 with TRBJ1-2; D call uncertain. Looked up from germline, CDR1 is SNHLY and CDR2 is FYNNEI. The CDR3 extends over 15 amino acids. Trimming removed 1 base at V and 5 bases at J, with 14 bases between. In DNA form, the CDR3 reads TGTGCCAGCAGTGAAGGGCGGAGGAATGAGTATGGCTACACCTTC. It is translated as CASSEGRRNEYGYTF.

The V call is TRBV19, the J call TRBJ1-2; D may be TRBD1 (5 bases). Per germline, CDR1 LNHDA and CDR2 SQIVND (reference sequence). Trimming pared 6 bases from V and 5 bases from J, leaving 16 bases between. This CDR3 comprises 14 residues. The CDR3 is CASSYPGDVYGYTF. CDR3 sequence (DNA): TGTGCCAGTAGCTACCCGGGGGACGTGTATGGCTACACCTTC.

The rearrangement uses TRBV5-1 and TRBJ1-1, with D unresolved. Between the trimmed V and J ends, which lost 2 bases and 8 bases, there was a span of 16 bases. The CDR3 length is 14 residues. Germline CDR1 and CDR2: SGHRS and YFSETQ. The CDR3 spells CASSFRGSASEAFF. CDR3 nucleotide sequence: TGCGCCAGCAGCTTTCGGGGTAGCGCTTCCGAAGCTTTCTTT.

The chain has TRBV29-1 and TRBJ2-1; 9 nucleotides agree with TRBD1. The ends lost 6 bases at V and 9 bases at J; junction bases unmatched: 9. This CDR3 has 13 residues. Germline CDR1 and CDR2: SQVTM and ANQGSEA. The CDR3: CSVGTGRLGEQFF. CDR3 DNA: TGCAGCGTCGGGACAGGGAGGCTGGGTGAGCAGTTCTTC.

In its sample, this clone was seen a few times. The J gene is TRBJ2-7, the V gene TRBV4-1; D ambiguous. Trimming took off 0 bases at V and 6 bases at J, with 9 bases between the two ends. Germline loops: CDR1 MGHRA, CDR2 YSYEKL. The CDR3 is 13 amino acids. The CDR3 is CASSQDWQREQYV. The CDR3 DNA follows: TGCGCCAGCAGCCAAGATTGGCAGCGCGAGCAGTACGTC.

This chain links TRBV19 with TRBJ1-5; 9 bases match TRBD1. This CDR3 has 15 amino acids. Trimming at V came to 8 bases and at J to 0 bases, leaving 5 bases not matched to a gene. Looked up from germline, CDR1 is LNHDA and CDR2 is SQIVND (reference sequence). The CDR3: CASHRGPYSNQPQHF. The CDR3 nucleotides are TGTGCCAGTCACAGGGGGCCCTATAGCAATCAGCCCCAGCATTTT. Full variable domain (rest looked up from reference TRBV19 and TRBJ1-5): DGGITQSPKYLFRKEGQNVTLSCEQNLNHDAMYWYRQDPGQGLRLIYYSQIVNDFQKGDIAEGYSVSREKKESFPLTVTSAQKNPTAFYLCASHRGPYSNQPQHFGDGTRLSIL.

V and J are TRBV6-5 and TRBJ2-5, with D possibly TRBD2 on 6 matching bases. CDR3 size: 13 residues. Germline CDR1 and CDR2: MNHEY and SVGAGI. The V end lost 2 bases, the J end lost 3 bases, and 7 bases lay between the germline ends. The CDR3 sequence is CASSYGGEETQYF. The CDR3 nucleotides read TGTGCCAGCAGTTACGGCGGGGAAGAGACCCAGTACTTC.

This clone was found once. This chain connects TRBV4-3 to TRBJ2-5, with 9 bases fitting TRBD1. V trimming: 5 bases; J trimming: 5 bases; junction bases outside the gene matches: 9. The CDR3 has 15 residues. The germline V gene has CDR1 LGHNA and CDR2 YSLEER. The CDR3 region is CASSDPGQGAETQYF. The CDR3 DNA is TGCGCCAGCAGCGACCCGGGACAGGGTGCGGAGACCCAGTACTTC.

The V and J genes are TRBV15 and TRBJ2-2; D unclear. The CDR3 extends over 16 amino acids. Trimming removed 0 bases at V and 0 bases at J, with 8 bases between. Germline V CDR1 and CDR2: LNHNV, YYDKDF (reference sequence). CDR3 sequence (DNA): TGTGCCACCAGCAGAGATCTTATGTCGAACACCGGGGAGCTGTTTTTT. Its protein is CATSRDLMSNTGELFF.